A single sample gave rise to the 22 T cell receptor beta chains below, sequenced in a study of blood T cell repertoires in COVID-19. Assay: immunoSEQ multiplex PCR; the TCRdb copy retains only in-frame clones and omits some. The sample has 30,000 to 40,000 clones, just under 75% seen once; the top ten hold under 12%. Input material: peripheral blood. These TCRs come from a man between 70 and 80 years old with COVID-19, enrolled during active disease.

The J gene is TRBJ2-5, the V gene TRBV27; 10 bases align to TRBD2. Germline CDR1 reads MNHEY; CDR2 reads SMNVEV (reference sequence). This CDR3 has 14 amino acids. V lost 6 bases and J lost 5; bases outside the gene matches: 6. CDR3 DNA sequence: TGTGCCAGCAGACTAGCGGGAACGGAGGAGACCCAGTACTTC. Amino acid sequence: CASRLAGTEETQYF.

V gene TRBV10-3 combines with J gene TRBJ2-1; D remains ambiguous. The CDR3 totals 15 residues. The V gene's germline CDR1 is ENHRY and CDR2 SYGVKD. Trimming removed 2 bases from V and 1 base from J, with 9 bases in between. The CDR3 coding sequence is TGTGCCATCAGTGAGACAGATTATTCCTACAATGAGCAGTTCTTC. Encoded protein: CAISETDYSYNEQFF.

The CDR3 loop reads CASRTGDNQPQHF. CDR3 coding DNA: TGCGCCAGCCGTACAGGGGACAATCAGCCCCAGCATTTT. The chain joins TRBV5-1 to TRBJ1-5; 7 nucleotides align to TRBD1. The germline gives CDR1 SGHRS, CDR2 YFSETQ. This CDR3 comprises 13 residues. J gave up 3 bases and V 7 bases, and 4 bases lay outside the gene matches. The entire variable domain, with the rest obtained from reference TRBV5-1 and TRBJ1-5, is as follows: KAGVTQTPRYLIKTRGQQVTLSCSPISGHRSVSWYQQTPGQGLQFLFEYFSETQRNKGNFPGRFSGRQFSNSRSEMNVSTLELGDSALYLCASRTGDNQPQHFGDGTRLSIL.

Remarks on this clone: The sample contains more than one DNA sequence encoding this CDR3. V usage is TRBV19 and J usage is TRBJ2-7; tentative D call: TRBD2 (5 bases). The V end lost 4 bases, the J end lost 3 bases, and 7 bases lay between the germline ends. The CDR3 extends over 12 amino acids. Looked up from germline, CDR1 is LNHDA and CDR2 is SQIVND (reference sequence). This chain's CDR3 is CASSTGIYEQYF. As DNA, the CDR3 is TGTGCCAGTAGTACGGGGATCTACGAGCAGTACTTC. Filled out from reference TRBV19 and TRBJ2-7, the complete variable domain reads DGGITQSPKYLFRKEGQNVTLSCEQNLNHDAMYWYRQDPGQGLRLIYYSQIVNDFQKGDIAEGYSVSREKKESFPLTVTSAQKNPTAFYLCASSTGIYEQYFGPGTRLTVT.

This clone occurred a few times. This chain links TRBV6-2 or TRBV6-3 with TRBJ1-2; D not resolved. V was clipped by 3 bases and J by 2 bases, with 16 bases between them. This CDR3 comprises 16 residues. The germline V gene encodes CDR1 MNHEY and CDR2 SVGEGT. CDR3 sequence: CASSYSRSYGNYGYTF. CDR3 nucleotides: TGTGCCAGCAGTTATAGCCGGTCTTATGGCAACTATGGCTACACCTTC.

V is TRBV27 and J is TRBJ1-1; D is possibly TRBD1 (5 bases). Germline V CDR1 and CDR2: MNHEY, SMNVEV (reference sequence). This CDR3 has 13 residues. V lost 1 base, J lost 5 bases, and 8 bases lay in between. CDR3 loop: CASSLFRGTEAFF. Written as DNA, the CDR3 is TGTGCCAGCAGTTTATTTCGGGGGACTGAAGCTTTCTTT.

The rearrangement joins TRBV5-1 to TRBJ1-5; tentative D call: TRBD1 (6 bases). Trimming took off 0 bases at V and 7 bases at J, with 8 bases between the two ends. The CDR3 loop spans 13 amino acids. Germline lookup yields CDR1 SGHRS and CDR2 YFSETQ. The CDR3 protein is CASSLEQGQPQHF. The CDR3 region has the DNA TGCGCCAGCAGCTTGGAACAGGGCCAGCCCCAGCATTTT.

V is TRBV5-4 and J is TRBJ1-1, with 9 positions matching TRBD1. V dropped 6 bases and J dropped 2; count of bases not matched to a gene: 2. The CDR3 length is 13 residues. Germline loops: CDR1 SGHNT, CDR2 YYREEE (reference sequence). The CDR3 bases are TGTGCCAGCAAGGGACAGGGAAACACTGAAGCTTTCTTT. Translation gives CASKGQGNTEAFF.

This chain links TRBV29-1 with TRBJ1-1; D is uncertain. The CDR3 is 13 residues long. The V gene's germline CDR1 is SQVTM and CDR2 ANQGSEA. Trimming took 7 bases from V and 1 from J, leaving 13 bases between them. The CDR3 DNA sequence: TGCAGCGCGAAACAAACATCGAACACTGAAGCTTTCTTT. Translating gives CSAKQTSNTEAFF.

The rearrangement joins TRBV5-1 to TRBJ1-4; D possibly corresponds to TRBD1 (5 bases). Trimming took off 4 bases at V and 0 bases at J, with 7 bases between the two ends. Germline V lookup: CDR1 SGHRS, CDR2 YFSETQ. The CDR3 has 14 amino acids. The CDR3 is CASSQGPTNEKLFF. As DNA, the CDR3 is TGCGCCAGCAGCCAGGGCCCAACTAATGAAAAACTGTTTTTT.

The V and J genes are TRBV27 and TRBJ1-5; possible D gene TRBD1, 6 bases. The CDR3 is 12 residues long. The V gene's germline CDR1 is MNHEY and CDR2 SMNVEV (reference sequence). V was clipped by 7 bases and J by 13 bases, with 17 bases between them. The CDR3 nucleotides read TGTGCCAGCAACCCCCCGGGAGGGGGACAGCATTTT. As protein: CASNPPGGGQHF.

The V gene is TRBV29-1, the J gene TRBJ2-1; D is unclear. Looked up from germline, CDR1 is SQVTM and CDR2 is ANQGSEA. The CDR3 totals 12 residues. V lost 0 bases and J 15 bases, leaving 15 bases between the germline ends. CDR3 nucleotide sequence: TGCAGCGTTGAAGATTATGGGCTGCGTGGGTTCTTC. Translating gives CSVEDYGLRGFF.

V is TRBV7-2 and J is TRBJ2-1; TRBD1 aligns across 9 bases. CDR3 size: 13 residues. From germline, CDR1 is SGHTA and CDR2 FQGNSA. J gave up 9 bases and V 11 bases, and 11 bases lay outside the gene matches. CDR3 DNA sequence: TGTGCCTCCCGGGACAGGGTCCATGGTGAGCAGTTCTTC. It specifies CASRDRVHGEQFF.

This clone showed up just a few times. This chain joins TRBV6-5 and TRBJ1-5; a possible D gene is TRBD1 (5 bases). Trimming removed 5 bases from V and 1 base from J, with 12 bases in between. Germline CDR1 MNHEY, CDR2 SVGAGI. The CDR3 extends over 15 amino acids. The CDR3 region has the DNA TGTGCCAGCAGTCCAGGGCCCCGAAGCAATCAGCCCCAGCATTTT. As protein: CASSPGPRSNQPQHF.

The V call is TRBV12-3 or TRBV12-4, the J call TRBJ1-1, with D perhaps matching TRBD1 (5 bases). This CDR3 region has 13 residues. V gave up 3 bases and J gave up 1 base, with 6 bases separating them. The CDR3 protein is CASSFQGNTEAFF. The CDR3 DNA is TGTGCCAGCAGTTTTCAGGGGAACACTGAAGCTTTCTTT.

This clone came up many times. The chain employs TRBV7-9 and TRBJ2-3; D call uncertain. There are 15 residues in the CDR3. CDR1 is SEHNR, CDR2 FQNEAQ, per germline (reference sequence). V lost 5 bases and J lost 0, with 12 bases in between. The CDR3 nucleotides read TGTGCCAGCAGCCGAGACATATCTAGCACAGATACGCAGTATTTT. It specifies CASSRDISSTDTQYF.

The chain joins TRBV28 to TRBJ1-5; D gene uncertain. The CDR3 totals 13 residues. V lost 5 bases to trimming and J lost 4 bases, with 9 bases between them. From germline, CDR1 is MDHEN and CDR2 SYDVKM. CDR3 in amino acids: CASSKPQNQPQHF. As DNA, the CDR3 is TGTGCCAGCAGTAAGCCCCAAAATCAGCCCCAGCATTTT.

By share, this clone counts as medium-sized. The chain recombines TRBV10-3 with TRBJ2-2, with 11 bases lining up with TRBD2. Germline CDR1 reads ENHRY; CDR2 reads SYGVKD. The V and J ends lost 6 bases and 5 bases, in that order; junction bases with no gene match: 5. This CDR3 comprises 15 residues. CDR3 sequence reads: CAIRRASGGTGELFF. The CDR3 nucleotides are TGTGCCATCAGGCGTGCTAGCGGGGGGACCGGGGAGCTGTTTTTT.

CDR3 DNA: TGTGCCAGCAGCAATCGCCGGGCCATCAGGGACAATGAGCAGTTCTTC. The encoded protein is CASSNRRAIRDNEQFF. The genes are TRBV27 and TRBJ2-1; D perhaps matches TRBD1 (5 bases). Germline V CDR1 and CDR2: MNHEY, SMNVEV (reference sequence). The ends were cut back, 6 bases at V and 5 bases at J, with 20 bases in the middle. This CDR3 spans 16 amino acids.

The chain links TRBV3-1 (or the pseudogene TRBV3-2) to TRBJ1-2; 8 nucleotides match TRBD1. The V and J ends lost 3 bases and 7 bases, in that order; junction bases with no gene match: 19. The germline V gene has CDR1 LGHDT and CDR2 YNNKEL (reference sequence). CDR3 length equals 18 residues. CDR3 sequence: CASSHPRQGALTRSGYTF. CDR3 DNA sequence: TGTGCCAGCAGCCACCCGAGGCAGGGGGCCCTAACCCGTAGTGGCTACACCTTC.

DNA for the CDR3: TGTGCCAGCAGCCAAGGGACTGGCTTCGGGCATGAGCAGTTCTTC. Protein: CASSQGTGFGHEQFF. The chain couples TRBV4-2 to TRBJ2-1, with D possibly being TRBD2 (5 bases). V was trimmed by 1 base and J by 8 bases, leaving 15 bases between them. The CDR3 has 15 amino acids. Germline CDR1 and CDR2: LGHNA and YNFKEQ.

This clone was seen a single time. This sequence joins TRBV3-1 (or the pseudogene TRBV3-2) and TRBJ2-1; 9 bases are a match to TRBD2. Germline V lookup: CDR1 LGHDT, CDR2 YNNKEL (reference sequence). The CDR3 runs to 15 residues. Trimming took 5 bases from V and 3 from J; bases not matched to a gene: 5. The CDR3 DNA follows: TGTGCCAGCAGCTTCGTTAGCGGGAGCTACAATGAGCAGTTCTTC. Its protein is CASSFVSGSYNEQFF.